The 7 T cell receptor beta chains below all came from one sample that was sequenced in a study of blood T cells in healthy people across ages. For the second PCR, which ran for about 6 to 11 cycles, a sample-barcoded 5' primer and a J-beta primer mix were used. TCRdb processed the 5' RACE reads anew with MiXCR; each CDR3 protein has one entry. The data show approximately 780,000 distinct CDR3 sequences, 20% to 30% seen once. These records were also assigned to another study, of T cells of mothers and their children.

The specimen sequenced was blood. These receptors all stem from a boy younger than 18 in good health.

This clonotype was recorded a few times. The chain recombines TRBV5-1 with TRBJ2-1; 9 bases are shared with TRBD1. Germline CDR1 SGHRS, CDR2 YFSETQ. CDR3 length: 15 amino acids. Unmatched junction bases numbered 5, after V lost 4 bases and J lost 3 bases. The CDR3 region has the DNA TGCGCCAGCAGCGCCGGGACAGGGAACTACAATGAGCAGTTCTTC. This codes for CASSAGTGNYNEQFF.

This chain links TRBV20-1 with TRBJ1-1; a weak D match, TRBD1 (5 bases). Trimming removed 3 bases from V and 5 bases from J, with 19 bases in between. Germline lookup yields CDR1 DFQATT and CDR2 SNEGSKA (reference sequence). The CDR3 is 15 residues long. DNA for the CDR3: TGCAGTGCTAGGTCGTCCAACCCATGGGGGACTGAAGCTTTCTTT. This codes for CSARSSNPWGTEAFF.

The chain uses TRBV20-1 and TRBJ2-7, with unresolved D. Germline V CDR1 and CDR2: DFQATT, SNEGSKA (reference sequence). The CDR3 sequence is 14 residues long. V gave up 1 base and J gave up 0 bases, with 10 bases separating them. The CDR3 DNA sequence: TGCAGTGCTAGAGTGGCCGGCAGCTCCTACGAGCAGTACTTC. Protein: CSARVAGSSYEQYF.

V and J are TRBV20-1 and TRBJ2-2; 9 nucleotides align to TRBD1. The V gene's germline CDR1 is DFQATT and CDR2 SNEGSKA (reference sequence). CDR3 size: 13 residues. The ends lost 5 bases at V and 4 bases at J; junction bases unmatched: 2. CDR3 nucleotide sequence: TGCAGTGCTTGGGACAGGGCCACCGGGGAGCTGTTTTTT. Translated, it gives CSAWDRATGELFF.

This clonotype showed up just a few times. This chain links TRBV10-3 with TRBJ1-2, with D possibly TRBD1 on 6 matching bases. Germline CDR1 and CDR2: ENHRY and SYGVKD. Deletions cut 2 bases from V and 2 bases from J, with 9 bases between. The CDR3 is 14 residues long. The CDR3 bases are TGTGCCATCAGTGAGGGGCAGGGGAACTATGGCTACACCTTC. It specifies CAISEGQGNYGYTF.

This clonotype turned up a few times. The rearrangement joins TRBV2 to TRBJ2-5, with D perhaps TRBD2 (5 bases). The germline V gene has CDR1 SNHLY and CDR2 FYNNEI. CDR3 length: 11 amino acids. V lost 11 bases and J lost 3, with 10 bases in between. Here the CDR3 DNA reads TGTGCCGGGAGTATCGAAGAGACCCAGTACTTC. It yields the protein CAGSIEETQYF.

The chain joins TRBV9 to TRBJ1-3, with D unresolved. The CDR3 is 14 amino acids. The germline gives CDR1 SGDLS, CDR2 YYNGEE. Trimming left V 3 bases short and J 0 bases short, with 7 bases between. CDR3 nucleotides: TGTGCCAGCAGCGGCGGGCCCTCTGGAAACACCATATATTTT. Protein sequence: CASSGGPSGNTIYF.